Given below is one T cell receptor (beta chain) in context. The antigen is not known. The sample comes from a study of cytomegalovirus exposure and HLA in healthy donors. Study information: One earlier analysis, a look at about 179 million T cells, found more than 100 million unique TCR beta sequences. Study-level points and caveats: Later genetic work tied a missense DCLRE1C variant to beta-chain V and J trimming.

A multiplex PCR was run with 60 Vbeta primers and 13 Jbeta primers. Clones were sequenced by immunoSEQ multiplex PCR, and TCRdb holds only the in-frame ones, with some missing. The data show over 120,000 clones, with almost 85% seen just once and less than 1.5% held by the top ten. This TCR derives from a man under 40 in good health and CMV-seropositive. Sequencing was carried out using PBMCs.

The CDR3 DNA follows: TGTGCCAGCAGCCAAGAAGGTATCGGCAGGTTGGCCACTGAAGCTTTCTTT. Protein: CASSQEGIGRLATEAFF. The V and J genes are TRBV14 and TRBJ1-1, with D hard to call. Germline V CDR1 and CDR2: SGHDN, FVKESK. CDR3 length equals 17 residues. V was trimmed by 0 bases and J by 4 bases, leaving 18 bases between them.